This entry features one T cell receptor (beta chain) sequence. The record originates from a study of blood T cell repertoires in COVID-19. Study details: T cells, B-cell-depleted T cells, or PBMCs supplied cDNA or gDNA.

Under the authors' procedure: It was from reference gene primer amplification that nucleated cell counts were estimated. Produced via immunoSEQ multiplex PCR; TCRdb's table is partial and in-frame only. V and J calls and clone size are given by that table; D and trimming were obtained from the DNA. The sample consists of about 79,000 clones, approximately 90% of them appearing once. The CDR3 runs 14 residues. Per germline, CDR1 MDHEN and CDR2 SYDVKM. Unmatched junction bases numbered 2, after V lost 6 bases and J lost 4 bases. The chain recombines TRBV28 with TRBJ2-2, with 10 bases matching TRBD1. The clonotype was recovered from a man aged 45-60 years with active COVID-19. The sample comprised peripheral blood. The CDR3 DNA reads TGTGCCAGCAGGGGGACAGGGGTCACCGGGGAGCTGTTTTTT. This codes for CASRGTGVTGELFF.